The 18 T cell receptor beta chains reported below all come from one sample, sequenced in a study of CD8 T cells in ankylosing spondylitis. TCRdb ran MiXCR on the 5' RACE reads and lists one entry per CDR3 protein. The table records some 800,000 distinct CDR3 sequences, approximately 10% of them present only once. These receptors are not linked to any known antigen. Study observations and caveats: A motif in TCR beta, a set of roughly eight highly homologous variants, appeared characteristic of ankylosing spondylitis blood.

Sequencing used blood, either unsorted or a sorted T cell fraction (not recorded which). The source of these receptors is a male donor with ankylosing spondylitis.

This clonotype was seen more than once but under ten times. The chain couples TRBV5-6 to TRBJ2-1; TRBD2 matches 13 bases. The CDR3 has 16 amino acids. Germline CDR1 SGHDT, CDR2 YYEEEE. Losses at the gene ends were 3 bases for V and 9 bases for J; bases not matched to a gene: 9. CDR3 region: CASSSTSGRAVGEQFF. The DNA for the CDR3 is TGTGCCAGCAGCTCTACTAGCGGGAGGGCCGTCGGTGAGCAGTTCTTC.

This chain's CDR3 is CASSFLGGRSYEQYF. The CDR3 region has the DNA TGCGCCAGCAGCTTCCTGGGGGGGCGAAGTTACGAGCAGTACTTC. This chain links TRBV5-1 with TRBJ2-7; a weak D match, TRBD2 (7 bases). CDR1 is SGHRS, CDR2 YFSETQ, per germline. The CDR3 is made up of 15 amino acids. With 2 bases removed from V and 4 bases from J, the gap between germline ends came to 16 bases.

This clonotype was seen only a few times. The rearrangement links TRBV7-9 to TRBJ2-1, with TRBD2 identical over 14 bases. The CDR3 sequence is 17 residues long. The V segment lost 5 bases and the J segment 6 bases; nucleotides outside the gene matches: 9. Per germline, CDR1 SEHNR and CDR2 FQNEAQ (reference sequence). CDR3 in DNA: TGTGCCAGCAGCGTAGGGACTAGCGGGAGCACAAGCAATGAGCAGTTCTTC. Protein sequence: CASSVGTSGSTSNEQFF. Based on the CDR3 plus reference TRBV7-9 and TRBJ2-1, the full variable domain is DTGVSQNPRHKITKRGQNVTFRCDPISEHNRLYWYRQTLGQGPEFLTYFQNEAQLEKSRLLSDRFSAERPKGSFSTLEIQRTEQGDSAMYLCASSVGTSGSTSNEQFFGPGTRLTVL.

The chain has TRBV7-9 and TRBJ2-3, with a weak D call TRBD2 (6 bases). Trimming took off 4 bases at V and 5 bases at J, with 10 bases between the two ends. The CDR3 extends over 13 amino acids. Germline-derived CDR1 and CDR2 are SEHNR and FQNEAQ (reference sequence). CDR3 DNA: TGTGCCAGCAGCTCGACTAGGGTAGATACGCAGTATTTT. This translates into CASSSTRVDTQYF.

Ten or more counts support this clonotype. The V and J genes are TRBV12-3 or TRBV12-4 and TRBJ1-6; D uncertain. The CDR3 is 15 amino acids. V was shortened by 0 bases and J by 14 bases, with 17 bases between the two germline ends. CDR3 amino acids: CASSLAGAMDPALHF. CDR3 DNA: TGTGCCAGCAGTTTAGCTGGTGCCATGGATCCGGCCCTCCACTTT.

Only a few counts were recorded for this clonotype. This could be a read error, since a much larger clone is one nucleotide away. The CDR3 DNA follows: TGCAGTGCTGGGACTAGCGGGGGATACAATGAGCAGTTCTTC. Translation gives CSAGTSGGYNEQFF. The chain employs TRBV20-1 and TRBJ2-1; TRBD2 matches at 14 bases. The CDR3 has 14 residues. The junction had 1 base not matched to a gene; V was cut back by 5 bases and J by 4 bases. Germline CDR1 reads DFQATT; CDR2 reads SNEGSKA (reference sequence).

The V and J genes are TRBV5-5 and TRBJ2-3; 7 bases fit TRBD2. This CDR3 has 15 residues. Germline V gives CDR1 SGHKS, CDR2 YYEKEE (reference sequence). V lost 3 bases to trimming and J lost 6 bases; unmatched junction nucleotides: 10. The DNA for the CDR3 is TGTGCCAGCAGCTCCCTTCGGGGGGTTGGGGATACGCAGTATTTT. Its protein is CASSSLRGVGDTQYF.

This clonotype has a handful of counts. The CDR3 DNA is TGCGCCAGCAGCTCCGTCCCGGGACTAGCGGGAGGAGATACGCAGTATTTT. It specifies CASSSVPGLAGGDTQYF. This chain links TRBV5-1 with TRBJ2-3; 15 bases map to TRBD2. The CDR3 contains 17 residues. Germline loops: CDR1 SGHRS, CDR2 YFSETQ. Trimming removed 3 bases from V and 5 bases from J; junction bases left unmatched: 7.

This rearrangement joins TRBV18 to TRBJ2-4; no reliable D call. CDR1 and CDR2 (germline): KGHSH, LQKENI. Trimming removed 2 bases at V and 5 bases at J, with 22 bases between. The CDR3 covers 18 residues. This chain's CDR3 is CASSPMGYSLMNQNIQYF. The CDR3 nucleotides are TGTGCCAGCTCACCAATGGGCTATTCCTTAATGAACCAAAACATTCAGTACTTC. Drawing the rest from reference TRBV18 and TRBJ2-4, the complete variable domain is NAGVMQNPRHLVRRRGQEARLRCSPMKGHSHVYWYRQLPEEGLKFMVYLQKENIIDESGMPKERFSAEFPKEGPSILRIQQVVRGDSAAYFCASSPMGYSLMNQNIQYFGAGTRLSVL.

The rearrangement uses TRBV2 and TRBJ2-5, with 7 bases aligning to TRBD2. Germline V gene lookup returns CDR1 SNHLY and CDR2 FYNNEI. The CDR3 loop spans 15 amino acids. The V segment lost 3 bases and the J segment 3 bases; nucleotides outside the gene matches: 7. The CDR3 nucleotides read TGTGCCAGCAGTGATGGGAGGGGACGGAAAGAGACCCAGTACTTC. It encodes CASSDGRGRKETQYF.

The J gene is TRBJ2-5, the V gene TRBV5-1; possibly TRBD1 for D (5 bases). The germline V gene has CDR1 SGHRS and CDR2 YFSETQ. Trimming left V 1 base short and J 2 bases short, with 12 bases between. The CDR3 consists of 15 residues. CDR3 loop: CASSLSGTGQETQYF. For the CDR3, the DNA is TGCGCCAGCAGCTTGTCGGGTACAGGTCAAGAGACCCAGTACTTC.

This clonotype showed up many times. V gene TRBV20-1 combines with J gene TRBJ2-5; weak D call: TRBD2 (6 bases). Germline lookup yields CDR1 DFQATT and CDR2 SNEGSKA (reference sequence). The V end lost 3 bases, the J end lost 5 bases, and 19 bases lay between the germline ends. The CDR3 length is 15 residues. The CDR3 loop is CSASGPPGGGETQYF. In DNA form, the CDR3 reads TGCAGTGCTAGCGGACCTCCCGGGGGAGGTGAGACCCAGTACTTC.

This clonotype turned up a few times. The gene calls are TRBV20-1 and TRBJ2-5, with 14 nucleotides matching TRBD2. The CDR3 extends over 18 amino acids. V lost 2 bases to trimming and J lost 4 bases; unmatched junction nucleotides: 12. Germline V gives CDR1 DFQATT, CDR2 SNEGSKA (reference sequence). CDR3: CSARSPGLAGVMRETQYF. CDR3 coding DNA: TGCAGTGCTAGATCCCCGGGACTAGCGGGAGTAATGCGAGAGACCCAGTACTTC.

At least ten counts were recorded for this clonotype. This sequence joins TRBV29-1 and TRBJ1-2; TRBD1 aligns across 9 bases. This CDR3 has 12 amino acids. Trimming at V came to 6 bases and at J to 6 bases, leaving 5 bases not matched to a gene. Germline loops: CDR1 SQVTM, CDR2 ANQGSEA. The CDR3 region has the DNA TGCAGCGTCTCGGGACAGGGAAATGGCTACACCTTC. This encodes CSVSGQGNGYTF.

This clonotype was detected only a few times. The chain links TRBV5-1 to TRBJ1-1; D may be TRBD1 (5 bases). The CDR3 runs 13 residues. Germline V lookup: CDR1 SGHRS, CDR2 YFSETQ. V lost 4 bases and J lost 3, with 10 bases in between. The CDR3 nucleotides are TGCGCCAGCAGCAGGGGAAGGGACACTGAAGCTTTCTTT. Its translation is CASSRGRDTEAFF. Combining the CDR3 with reference TRBV5-1 and TRBJ1-1 gives the whole variable domain KAGVTQTPRYLIKTRGQQVTLSCSPISGHRSVSWYQQTPGQGLQFLFEYFSETQRNKGNFPGRFSGRQFSNSRSEMNVSTLELGDSALYLCASSRGRDTEAFFGQGTRLTVV.

This chain joins TRBV5-1 and TRBJ2-7, with D hard to call. Trimming pared 4 bases from V and 7 bases from J, leaving 21 bases between. CDR1 is SGHRS and CDR2 is YFSETQ in the germline V gene. CDR3 length: 15 residues. The CDR3 loop is CASSPTQISTGEQYF. CDR3 nucleotide sequence: TGCGCCAGCAGCCCTACCCAAATAAGTACTGGTGAGCAGTACTTC. The full variable domain, its missing parts supplied by reference TRBV5-1 and TRBJ2-7, is KAGVTQTPRYLIKTRGQQVTLSCSPISGHRSVSWYQQTPGQGLQFLFEYFSETQRNKGNFPGRFSGRQFSNSRSEMNVSTLELGDSALYLCASSPTQISTGEQYFGPGTRLTVT.

The chain recombines TRBV11-2 with TRBJ2-7; D is perhaps TRBD1 (5 bases). Germline CDR1 SGHAT, CDR2 FQNNGV. The V end was cut by 2 bases, the J end by 3 bases, with 11 bases between. The CDR3 length is 14 residues. CDR3 residues: CASSLNQGVYEQYF. CDR3 bases: TGTGCCAGCAGCTTAAATCAGGGTGTCTACGAGCAGTACTTC.

This clonotype was seen only a few times. The V call is TRBV10-3, the J call TRBJ1-2; D is perhaps TRBD1 (5 bases). Germline CDR1 ENHRY, CDR2 SYGVKD. The CDR3 loop spans 13 amino acids. V was pared by 11 bases and J by 2 bases, with 15 bases between. CDR3 protein: CASEGTINYGYTF. As DNA, the CDR3 is TGTGCCTCCGAGGGGACCATCAACTATGGCTACACCTTC.